This TCR beta chain was obtained from a study of T cells in Graves' hyperthyroidism and ophthalmopathy. Whole-study results and caveats: Expanded thyroid clonotypes (above 0.001) were mostly also found in blood.

These patients, aged 18 to 65, had recently diagnosed hyperthyroidism lasting under 2 months. This clonotype was seen repeatedly, ten times or more. The antigen is not known. Trimming left V 4 bases short and J 8 bases short, with 15 bases between. The CDR3 sequence is 13 residues long. From germline, CDR1 is SGHNT and CDR2 YYREEE (reference sequence). The source material, RNA transcripts, was used to amplify TCR beta CDR3 regions. Using the HTBI primer set, a first-round RT-PCR was run on the TCR CDR3. TCRdb re-called the multiplex PCR reads through MiXCR, storing one row per CDR3 protein. Seen here are 500,000 to 750,000 distinct CDR3 sequences, 40% to 55% observed once, and the top ten hold around 8%.

Input material: peripheral blood or thyroid tissue (not recorded which). The source of this sequence is a woman aged 18-30 years with Graves' hyperthyroidism. The chain joins TRBV5-4 to TRBJ1-2; D is undetermined. Here the CDR3 DNA reads TGTGCCAGCAGCGAGGAAGACAATGGCGGCTACACCTTC. This sequence encodes CASSEEDNGGYTF.